The subject of this entry is one T cell receptor beta chain. Its antigen is undetermined. The data were produced by immunoSEQ multiplex PCR, yet TCRdb's version contains in-frame clones alone and is incomplete. This table holds tens of thousands of clones, more than 85% found once. The data originate from a study of T cell responses to AZD1222 COVID-19 vaccine. Study-wide results and caveats: In a largely white British group with more females than males, clonal diversity was possibly underestimated. Sampled repertoires all dated from after the peak T cell response.

With 3 bases clipped from V and 0 bases from J, the junction kept 1 base outside the gene matches. CDR1 SGHNT and CDR2 YENEEA come from the germline V gene. The CDR3 has 15 residues. This specimen was peripheral blood, taken on day 0 of AZD1222 vaccination. V gene TRBV11-3 combines with J gene TRBJ2-2, with 7 bases lining up with TRBD1. The sequence was obtained from an adult in good health. This CDR3 reads CASSFRGTNTGELFF. In DNA form, the CDR3 reads TGTGCCAGCAGCTTCAGGGGGACGAACACCGGGGAGCTGTTTTTT.